This record looks at one TCR beta chain sequence and its context. This clonotype has a count of ten or more. Its cognate antigen has yet to be identified. Per-nucleotide qualities are absent, and no much larger clonotype sits a single base away. CDR1 and CDR2, looked up from the germline V gene, are SGHRS and YFSETQ. The CDR3 numbers 15 residues from cysteine through phenylalanine. CDR3 DNA only is kept here, 45 bases in frame from base 1. Trimming at the junction amounts to 0 bases on V and 0 bases on J, and the germline ends lie 8 bases apart. Receptors were amplified or captured by PCR. For sequencing, an Illumina HiSeq 2500 was employed. TCR libraries were prepared with molecular barcoding, using unique molecular identifiers to normalize TCRbeta repertoire quantification. TCRdb cleaned the public reads at Q25 with fastp, built clones with MiXCR and kept in-frame beta chains. Every entry covers one CDR3 protein and lists the most common genes and DNA from its rows. This sample comprises 190,000 or so distinct CDR3 sequences, around 7% of them detected only once. Of the sample, over 2.5% is held by the ten largest clones.

This specimen comes from a study of T-cell reconstitution after alpha-beta-depleted transplantation in children (dated by TCRdb to the mid-2010s). Turning to the overall study: Using TCR repertoire profiling, the study followed T-cell immune reconstitution in a quantitative way in children after TCRalphabeta/CD19-depleted allogeneic hematopoietic cell transplantation.

Material: PBMCs from the stem cell graft donor, obtained from the stem cell graft. The TCR sequence derives from a human donor who donated a stem cell graft to a child with Wiskott-Aldrich syndrome. The rearrangement combines TRBV5-1 with TRBJ2-3, and possibly TRBD1, on 6 matching bases. The CDR3 has the sequence CASSLAGASTDTQYF. In nucleotide form, the sequence is TGCGCCAGCAGCTTGGCAGGGGCCAGCACAGATACGCAGTATTTT.